This T cell receptor beta chain comes out of a study of blood T cell repertoires in COVID-19. Whole-study context: Acute-phase and convalescent COVID-19 samples originated in the United States, Italy and Spain.

This table comes from immunoSEQ multiplex PCR, and its TCRdb copy is limited to in-frame clones, with some not included. The repertoire includes approximately 280,000 clones, about 89% of them detected once, and approximately 4.2% sits in the top ten. CDR1 and CDR2 from the germline V gene are SGDLS and YYNGEE. The length of the CDR3 is 13 residues. Trimming cost V 3 bases and J 0 bases, with 6 bases left between them. The chain joins TRBV9 to TRBJ1-1; D gene ambiguous. This clonotype was obtained from a middle-aged man with acute or convalescent COVID-19. The sequencing sample was made of peripheral blood. Here the CDR3 DNA reads TGTGCCAGCAGCGCACAACTGAACACTGAAGCTTTCTTT. The encoded protein is CASSAQLNTEAFF.